The rows below give T cell receptor beta chains drawn from one sample of a study of T cell clusters in autoimmune cytopenias. From the multiplex PCR reads, TCRdb lists one entry per CDR3 protein and no DNA. This sample's clone table lists roughly 6,900 distinct CDR3 sequences. This sample was also put to use in a study of T cell repertoires in aging, cancer and after chemotherapy.

The sample comprised peripheral blood. These receptors were obtained from a human donor in good health. CDR3s include the opening cysteine and the closing phenylalanine or tryptophan. Rows may omit the clone size; those that give it use once, few, many or a size class.

TRBJ1-5	15	-	TRBV18	CASSLGQGGTQPQHF
TRBJ2-1	13	-	TRBV7-9	CAARVTPYNEQFF
TRBJ2-3	12	-	TRBV29-1	CSVDAHTDTQYF
TRBJ1-3	14	-	TRBV19	CATGDRSSGNTIYF
TRBJ1-2	13	medium-sized	TRBV29-1	CSASPGRAGGYTF
TRBJ2-7	14	-	TRBV5-1	CASSRAGSDNEQYF
TRBJ2-5	16	-	TRBV28	CASSPRRRRGGETQYF
TRBJ2-5	11	medium-sized	TRBV19	CASRSQETQYF
TRBJ1-3	14	-	TRBV5-6	CASSPGPERNTIYF
TRBJ1-1	13	medium-sized	TRBV29-1	CSVIGNWDTEAFF
TRBJ2-3	15	-	TRBV18	CASSLGQGYTDTQYF
TRBJ2-2	16	-	TRBV12-3/TRBV12-4	CASSDYRGGNTGELFF
TRBJ2-1	14	-	TRBV20-1	CSARAGLAFDEQFF
TRBJ1-6	18	-	TRBV18	CASSLTMDTGVLVSPLHF
TRBJ2-6	14	medium-sized	TRBV6-5	CASSWTGGANVLTF
TRBJ2-2	14	-	TRBV30	CAWITAGNPGELFF
TRBJ1-1	16	-	TRBV19	CASSLQTGLGNTEAFF
TRBJ2-7	15	-	TRBV7-9	CASIPLESHSYEQYF
TRBJ2-3	15	-	TRBV7-9	CASSLRGSGTDTQYF
TRBJ1-1	15	-	TRBV5-4	CASSFGGEGGTEAFF
TRBJ2-1	15	-	TRBV7-9	CASSGRDGPYNEQFF
TRBJ1-1	15	-	TRBV27	CASSPGTGIHTEAFF
TRBJ2-5	14	large	TRBV29-1	CSVEVDRGTETQYF
TRBJ2-2	14	large	TRBV29-1	CSVPAPRGTGELFF
TRBJ2-2	15	-	TRBV7-9	CATRGGGSNTGELFF
TRBJ2-7	12	-	TRBV7-9	CASSLTDAEQYF
TRBJ2-7	14	medium-sized	TRBV12-3/TRBV12-4	CASSSQGTHYEQYF
TRBJ2-7	12	medium-sized	TRBV30	CAWSRERGEQYF
TRBJ2-1	14	-	TRBV29-1	CSVLGGRANNEQFF
TRBJ2-3	19	-	TRBV5-1	CASSLNRGRGDRNTDTQYF
TRBJ1-1	14	-	TRBV28	CASSLAPLTVEAFF
TRBJ2-3	14	medium-sized	TRBV7-6	CASSLGGGADTQYF
TRBJ2-5	15	medium-sized	TRBV29-1	CSVELAGKHQETQYF
TRBJ2-1	15	-	TRBV18	CASSPQDGLYNEQFF
TRBJ2-7	15	-	TRBV27	CASSFRQGRAYEQYF
TRBJ2-7	14	-	TRBV18	CASSPRTSGYEQYF
TRBJ2-7	15	-	TRBV15	CATSIPTAGDDEQYF
TRBJ2-5	15	medium-sized	TRBV5-5	CASSLTGGWEETQYF
TRBJ2-5	15	medium-sized	TRBV19	CASSTMTSGSVPQYF
TRBJ1-5	16	-	TRBV19	CASIPRTGSSNQPQHF
TRBJ2-7	15	-	TRBV7-2	CASSLVGGSTYEQYF
TRBJ1-5	14	-	TRBV15	CATSVTEGNQPQHF
TRBJ2-3	12	-	TRBV18	CASSSPVETQYF
TRBJ1-1	14	-	TRBV15	CATSRPGRNTEAFF
TRBJ2-3	13	medium-sized	TRBV5-6	CASSLGSTDTQYF